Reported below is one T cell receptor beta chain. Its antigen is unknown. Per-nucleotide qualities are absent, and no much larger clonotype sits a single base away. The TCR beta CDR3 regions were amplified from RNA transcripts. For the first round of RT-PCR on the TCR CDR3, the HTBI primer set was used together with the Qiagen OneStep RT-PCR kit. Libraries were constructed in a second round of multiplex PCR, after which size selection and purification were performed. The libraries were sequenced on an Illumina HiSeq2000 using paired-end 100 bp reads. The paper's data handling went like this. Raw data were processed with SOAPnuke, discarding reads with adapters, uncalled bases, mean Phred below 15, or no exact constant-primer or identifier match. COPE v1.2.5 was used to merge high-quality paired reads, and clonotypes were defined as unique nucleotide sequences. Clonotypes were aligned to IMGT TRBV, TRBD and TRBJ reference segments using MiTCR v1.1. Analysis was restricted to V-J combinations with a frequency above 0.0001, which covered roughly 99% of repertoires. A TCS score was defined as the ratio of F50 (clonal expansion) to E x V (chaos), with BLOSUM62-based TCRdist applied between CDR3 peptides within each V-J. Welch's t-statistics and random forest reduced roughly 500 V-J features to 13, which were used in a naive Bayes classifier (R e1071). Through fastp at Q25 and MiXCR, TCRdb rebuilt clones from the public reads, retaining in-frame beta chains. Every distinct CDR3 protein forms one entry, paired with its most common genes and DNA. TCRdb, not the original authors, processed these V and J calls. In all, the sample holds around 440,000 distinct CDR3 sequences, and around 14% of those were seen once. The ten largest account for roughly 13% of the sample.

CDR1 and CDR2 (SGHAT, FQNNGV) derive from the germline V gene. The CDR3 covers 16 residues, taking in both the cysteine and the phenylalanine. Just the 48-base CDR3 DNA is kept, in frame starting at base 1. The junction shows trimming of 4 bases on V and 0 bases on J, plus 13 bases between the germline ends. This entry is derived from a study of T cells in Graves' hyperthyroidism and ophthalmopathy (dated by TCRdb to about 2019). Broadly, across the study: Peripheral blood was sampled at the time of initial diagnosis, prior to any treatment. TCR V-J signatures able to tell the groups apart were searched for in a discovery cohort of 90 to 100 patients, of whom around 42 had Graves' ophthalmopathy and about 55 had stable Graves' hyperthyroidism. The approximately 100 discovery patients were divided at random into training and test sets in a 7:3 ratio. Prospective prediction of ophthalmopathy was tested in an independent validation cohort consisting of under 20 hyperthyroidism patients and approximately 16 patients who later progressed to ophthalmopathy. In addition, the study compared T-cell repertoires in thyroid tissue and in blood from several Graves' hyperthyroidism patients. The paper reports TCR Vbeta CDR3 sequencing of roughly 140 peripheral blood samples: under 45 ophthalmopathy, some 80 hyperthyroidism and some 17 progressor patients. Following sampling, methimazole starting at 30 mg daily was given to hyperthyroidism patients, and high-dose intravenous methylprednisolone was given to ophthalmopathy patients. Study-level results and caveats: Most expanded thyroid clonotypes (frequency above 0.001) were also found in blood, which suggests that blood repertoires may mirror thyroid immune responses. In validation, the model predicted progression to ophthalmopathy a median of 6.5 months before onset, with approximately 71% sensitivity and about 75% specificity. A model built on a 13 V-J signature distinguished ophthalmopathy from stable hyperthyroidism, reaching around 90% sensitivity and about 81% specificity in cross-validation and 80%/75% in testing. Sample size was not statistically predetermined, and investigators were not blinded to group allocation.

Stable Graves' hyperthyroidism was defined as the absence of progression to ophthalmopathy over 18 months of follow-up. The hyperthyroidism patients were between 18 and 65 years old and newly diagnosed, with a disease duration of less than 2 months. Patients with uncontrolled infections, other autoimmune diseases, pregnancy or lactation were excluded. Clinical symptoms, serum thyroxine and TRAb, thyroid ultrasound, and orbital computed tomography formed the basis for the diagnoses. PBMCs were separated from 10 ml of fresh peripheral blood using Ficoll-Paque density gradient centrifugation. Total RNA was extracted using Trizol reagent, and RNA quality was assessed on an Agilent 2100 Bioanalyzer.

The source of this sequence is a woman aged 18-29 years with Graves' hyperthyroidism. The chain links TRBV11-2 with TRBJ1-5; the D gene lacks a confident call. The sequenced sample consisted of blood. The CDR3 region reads CASSSPERDSNQPQHF. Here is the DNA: TGTGCCAGCAGCTCCCCGGAAAGGGATAGCAATCAGCCCCAGCATTTT.